The 9 T cell receptor beta chains listed next were all sequenced from one sample in a study of blood T cell repertoires in COVID-19 (dated by TCRdb to the early 2020s). Library creation used the immunoSEQ multiplex PCR assay. Held by TCRdb, this immuneACCESS table contains in-frame sequences only and omits some clones. Under half of the omission traces to an unresolved V gene where checked; the cause of the rest is unknown. The sample table holds about 70,000 clones, of which over 85% were seen once. Roughly 10% of the sample rests with the top ten. Sequencing input: peripheral blood. All receptors derive from a human donor in a cohort sampled during active COVID-19.

J is TRBJ2-7 and V is TRBV6-1; perhaps TRBD2 as D (5 bases). CDR1 MNHNS and CDR2 SASEGT come from the germline V gene. This CDR3 has 15 amino acids. The ends were cut back, 2 bases at V and 6 bases at J, with 17 bases in the middle. The CDR3 DNA sequence: TGTGCCAGCAGTGAAATTTCGGGAAAAAGTGGCGAGCAGTACTTC. As protein: CASSEISGKSGEQYF.

This chain links TRBV5-5 with TRBJ2-7; weak D call: TRBD1 (5 bases). CDR3 length: 14 residues. V was pared by 4 bases and J by 4 bases, with 15 bases between. CDR1 and CDR2 from the germline V gene are SGHKS and YYEKEE (reference sequence). The CDR3 DNA reads TGTGCCAGCAGCCAAATGGACAAGGATTACGAGCAGTACTTC. The encoded protein is CASSQMDKDYEQYF.

The rearrangement links TRBV28 to TRBJ2-3; maybe TRBD2 (6 bases). Trimming stripped 3 bases from V and 0 bases from J, with 13 bases between. The CDR3 extends over 16 amino acids. The germline CDR1 and CDR2 sequences are MDHEN and SYDVKM. The DNA of the CDR3 is TGTGCCAGCAGTTTTGATTGGGGGACTAGCACAGATACGCAGTATTTT. It is translated as CASSFDWGTSTDTQYF.

This chain links TRBV11-2 with TRBJ2-2, with 7 positions matching TRBD2. This CDR3 is 13 amino acids long. V shed 6 bases, J shed 8 bases, and the junction held 6 bases outside the gene matches. Germline V gene lookup returns CDR1 SGHAT and CDR2 FQNNGV. CDR3 in amino acids: CASSGRAGGELFF. CDR3 in DNA: TGTGCCAGCAGTGGGAGGGCCGGGGGGGAGCTGTTTTTT. Looking up the rest from reference TRBV11-2 and TRBJ2-2 gives the full variable domain: EAGVAQSPRYKIIEKRQSVAFWCNPISGHATLYWYQQILGQGPKLLIQFQNNGVVDDSQLPKDRFSAERLKGVDSTLKIQPAKLEDSAVYLCASSGRAGGELFFGEGSRLTVL.

J is TRBJ2-7 and V is TRBV15; TRBD2 is a possible D gene (6 bases). Trimming shortened V by 0 bases and J by 5 bases, and 14 bases separated the two germline ends. The CDR3 has 15 amino acids. In germline, CDR1 is LNHNV, CDR2 YYDKDF (reference sequence). CDR3 loop: CATSRDRLASDEQYF. The DNA for the CDR3 is TGTGCCACCAGCAGAGATCGCTTGGCTAGCGACGAGCAGTACTTC. The full variable domain, in which reference TRBV15 and TRBJ2-7 provide the parts outside the CDR3, is DAMVIQNPRYQVTQFGKPVTLSCSQTLNHNVMYWYQQKSSQAPKLLFHYYDKDFNNEADTPDNFQSRRPNTSFCFLDIRSPGLGDTAMYLCATSRDRLASDEQYFGPGTRLTVT.

To note about this clone: Other DNA sequences in this specimen translate into the identical CDR3. The genes are TRBV5-1 and TRBJ2-1; D is ambiguous. The CDR3 contains 16 residues. Germline V gene lookup returns CDR1 SGHRS and CDR2 YFSETQ. Trimming removed 0 bases at V and 0 bases at J, with 10 bases between. The CDR3 DNA reads as TGCGCCAGCAGCTTGGGAGGCGGCCTCTCCTACAATGAGCAGTTCTTC. The encoded protein is CASSLGGGLSYNEQFF.

The chain recombines TRBV5-1 with TRBJ1-4; no clear D. The CDR3 is 16 residues long. Germline V gene data show CDR1 as SGHRS and CDR2 as YFSETQ. V was trimmed by 0 bases and J by 2 bases, leaving 11 bases between them. The DNA of the CDR3 is TGCGCCAGCAGCTTGGCTCCCTCGGGGACTAATGAAAAACTGTTTTTT. Translation: CASSLAPSGTNEKLFF. The entire variable domain, with the rest obtained from reference TRBV5-1 and TRBJ1-4, is as follows: KAGVTQTPRYLIKTRGQQVTLSCSPISGHRSVSWYQQTPGQGLQFLFEYFSETQRNKGNFPGRFSGRQFSNSRSEMNVSTLELGDSALYLCASSLAPSGTNEKLFFGSGTQLSVL.

The chain combines TRBV7-6 with TRBJ2-3, with TRBD2 as a possible D gene (5 bases). The V end was cut by 3 bases, the J end by 2 bases, with 15 bases between. Germline-derived CDR1 and CDR2 are SGHVS and FNYEAQ. The CDR3 runs 16 residues. CDR3 amino acids: CASSFEGAAYTDTQYF. The CDR3 DNA is TGTGCCAGCAGCTTCGAGGGAGCGGCCTACACAGATACGCAGTATTTT.

The chain couples TRBV25-1 to TRBJ2-5; D ambiguous. V lost 3 bases and J lost 5, with 13 bases in between. This CDR3 is built from 14 residues. The germline V gene encodes CDR1 MGHDK and CDR2 SYGVNS. In DNA, the CDR3 is TGTGCCAGCAGTGAGTCTGTCGAGTGGGAGACCCAGTACTTC. Protein sequence: CASSESVEWETQYF.